Described below is a single T cell receptor beta chain sequence and its context. Its specific antigen is unknown. Within one base of it there is no much larger clone, and no base qualities were kept. The data originate from a study of CD8 T cells in Susac syndrome (dated by TCRdb to between 2017 and 2020). For context, the study as a whole: Whether CD8+ T cell activation and differentiation in Susac syndrome was antigen driven was tested using repertoire sequencing. General conclusions and limits of the study: The study acknowledged that relatively few individuals were included in the TCR sequencing and HLA analysis.

RNA was extracted using the RNeasy kit, and roughly 0.45 to 1 microgram was reverse transcribed with random hexamers. The immunoSEQ multiplex PCR assay, covering 54 Vbeta and 13 Jbeta segments, was used to amplify TCR beta CDR3 regions. PCR amplification bias was corrected using a synthetic template baseline for primer optimization and computational correction. As for the authors' bioinformatics: Only productive sequences were kept, with reads annotated to V, D and J genes according to IMGT and analyzed in immunoSEQ Analyzer. Clonality was computed as one minus Shannon entropy normalized by log2 of the number of productive unique sequences. Public and private clones were assessed among the 100 most prevalent clones of each patient and control. Clones were defined as Susac-specific when absent from the healthy and MS cohorts, from over a thousand published viral clones and from other ImmuneACCESS disease sequences. TCRdb cleaned the public reads at Q25 with fastp, built clones with MiXCR and kept in-frame beta chains. Identical CDR3 protein sequences are pooled into one entry, listed with their most common genes and DNA. TCRdb's processing, not the authors', yielded these V and J calls. The sample profile shows about 250,000 distinct CDR3 sequences; around 93% of them were found once. The biggest ten clones account for around 0.067% of the sample.

Peripheral blood CD8+ and CD4+ T cells from healthy donors, Susac syndrome patients and multiple sclerosis patients were profiled by high-throughput TCR beta sequencing. Multiple sclerosis controls were treatment-naive patients with stable or active relapsing-remitting disease fulfilling revised McDonald criteria. Bulk CD8+ and CD4+ T cells were purified magnetically by negative isolation, whereas CD8+ TEMRA cells were enriched by FACS. Blood was collected in EDTA tubes and processed within 24 hours, with PBMCs isolated through density gradient centrifugation. PBMCs intended for TCR sequencing were frozen in liquid nitrogen and were later thawed in a 37 degrees C water bath. Purity of sorted or isolated CD4+, CD8+ and CD8+ TEMRA cells was at least 90%. From cysteine to phenylalanine, the CDR3 is 15 amino acids long. Solely the CDR3 DNA is kept, with 45 bases framed from the first base. Germline trimming amounts to 7 bases on V and 4 bases on J, with 11 as the count of junction bases outside the gene matches. In the germline V gene, CDR1 corresponds to MDHEN and CDR2 to SYDVKM.

The receptor chain draws on TRBV28 and TRBJ2-5; the junction holds 8 bases that match TRBD2. The sample was CD4+ T cells from PBMCs. The clonotype originates from a human donor with multiple sclerosis. The base sequence is TGTGCCAGCAACCTCGGGGGGGCGGATGGAGAGACCCAGTACTTC. Translated, it gives CASNLGGADGETQYF.